The 9 T cell receptor beta chains below were found in one sample sequenced in a study of CD8 T cells in Susac syndrome. Reverse transcription of about 0.5 to 1 ug RNA used random hexamers. TCRdb recomputed calls from the immunoSEQ multiplex PCR reads with MiXCR, one row per CDR3 protein. The sample yields 400,000 to 550,000 distinct CDR3 sequences, approximately 85% seen once. Sequences were obtained from CD8+ T cells from PBMCs. Receptors originate from a human donor with multiple sclerosis.

This rearrangement joins TRBV20-1 to TRBJ1-2; TRBD1 might be the D (5 bases). With 1 base removed from V and 5 bases from J, the gap between germline ends came to 20 bases. CDR3 length: 16 residues. Germline V gives CDR1 DFQATT, CDR2 SNEGSKA (reference sequence). CDR3 DNA sequence: TGCAGTGCTAGAGTCGTCTTGGACACGCTGGGTTATGGCTACACCTTC. This codes for CSARVVLDTLGYGYTF.

In this sample, this clonotype turned up once. The chain carries TRBV27 and TRBJ2-7; D not certain. This CDR3 region has 14 residues. V lost 2 bases and J 3 bases, leaving 11 bases between the germline ends. The germline CDR1 and CDR2 sequences are MNHEY and SMNVEV (reference sequence). The CDR3 spells CASSLLAESYEQYF. The CDR3 nucleotides read TGTGCCAGCAGTTTACTGGCAGAAAGCTACGAGCAGTACTTC.

This chain links TRBV19 with TRBJ2-7; 7 bases map to TRBD2. Per germline, CDR1 LNHDA and CDR2 SQIVND (reference sequence). Trimming removed 0 bases from V and 0 bases from J; junction bases left unmatched: 2. The CDR3 extends over 15 amino acids. The CDR3 spells CASSIEGGSSYEQYF. Here the CDR3 DNA reads TGTGCCAGTAGTATAGAGGGCGGGAGCTCCTACGAGCAGTACTTC. Based on the CDR3 plus reference TRBV19 and TRBJ2-7, the full variable domain is DGGITQSPKYLFRKEGQNVTLSCEQNLNHDAMYWYRQDPGQGLRLIYYSQIVNDFQKGDIAEGYSVSREKKESFPLTVTSAQKNPTAFYLCASSIEGGSSYEQYFGPGTRLTVT.

This chain links TRBV4-1 with TRBJ1-1; D gene uncertain. Trimming pared 1 base from V and 1 base from J, leaving 13 bases between. CDR1 is MGHRA and CDR2 is YSYEKL in the germline V gene. This CDR3 spans 16 amino acids. DNA of the CDR3: TGCGCCAGCAGCCAAGTCGGGGAATATAGGAACACTGAAGCTTTCTTT. Protein product: CASSQVGEYRNTEAFF.

J is TRBJ2-1 and V is TRBV6-5; D possibly corresponds to TRBD2 (6 bases). Germline V gene lookup returns CDR1 MNHEY and CDR2 SVGAGI. The CDR3 runs to 16 residues. The V end was cut by 3 bases, the J end by 0 bases, with 12 bases between. CDR3 sequence (DNA): TGTGCCAGCAGTTATGTCGCGGGAATCTCCTACAATGAGCAGTTCTTC. Amino acids: CASSYVAGISYNEQFF.

The rearrangement joins TRBV2 to TRBJ2-2; D ambiguous. Trimming removed 4 bases from V and 3 bases from J, with 9 bases in between. This CDR3 spans 14 amino acids. The germline V gene has CDR1 SNHLY and CDR2 FYNNEI. CDR3 nucleotide sequence: TGTGCCAGCAGTGTTGCGGTTTACACCGGGGAGCTGTTTTTT. It is translated as CASSVAVYTGELFF.

This clonotype was observed a single time. This chain uses TRBV7-9 with TRBJ2-1; 9 bases are shared with TRBD2. The V segment lost 5 bases and the J segment 6 bases; nucleotides outside the gene matches: 14. This CDR3 is built from 17 residues. Germline CDR1 SEHNR, CDR2 FQNEAQ (reference sequence). CDR3 nucleotides: TGTGCCAGCAGCCCCGGGGGGGAGCGGGAGGAGGTCAATGAGCAGTTCTTC. Translated: CASSPGGEREEVNEQFF.

The chain links TRBV6-2 or TRBV6-3 to TRBJ1-2; D remains ambiguous. CDR1 and CDR2 (germline): MNHEY, SVGEGT. The CDR3 covers 16 residues. The V end was cut by 2 bases, the J end by 1 base, with 14 bases between. CDR3 amino acids: CASSYDMVGSNYGYTF. In DNA, the CDR3 is TGTGCCAGCAGTTACGATATGGTCGGCAGTAACTATGGCTACACCTTC.

The CDR3 spells CSARSSGTVKQETQYF. The CDR3 bases are TGCAGTGCTAGAAGCTCCGGGACAGTGAAACAAGAGACCCAGTACTTC. The rearrangement links TRBV20-1 to TRBJ2-5, with TRBD1 identical over 7 bases. J lost 2 bases, V lost 2 bases, and 11 bases had no gene match. The CDR3 spans 16 residues. Germline CDR1 and CDR2: DFQATT and SNEGSKA (reference sequence).